The 22 T cell receptor beta chains given below trace back to one sample, sequenced in a study of post-analysis software for immune sequencing data (dated by TCRdb to between 2015 and 2017). Here is what the overall study found, with its caveats: Patients showed significantly higher frequencies than controls for a handful of TRBV segments, among them TRBV5-6, TRBV5-1 and TRBV20-1.

Receptor amplification or capture employed PCR. The instrument given in TCRdb is Illumina HiSeq 2500. To reduce PCR and sequencing biases, unique molecular identifiers were built into the TCR beta cDNA libraries. TCRdb reprocessing: public reads trimmed at Q25 with fastp, clones called with MiXCR, in-frame beta chains kept. A single entry per CDR3 protein holds the most common genes and DNA from its merged rows. The sample includes approximately 360,000 distinct CDR3 sequences, with approximately 33% observed a single time. The ten largest clones represent around 15% of the sample. For these receptors, no antigen is known. Material: blood. The receptor set was obtained from a girl between 10 and 17 years old with multiple sclerosis.

The chain combines TRBV4-1 with TRBJ2-5, with 9 bases matching TRBD2. CDR1 and CDR2 (germline): MGHRA, YSYEKL. V dropped 0 bases and J dropped 5; count of bases not matched to a gene: 7. The CDR3 totals 16 residues. CDR3 residues: CASSQERGGGAETQYF. The CDR3 DNA reads as TGCGCCAGCAGCCAAGAAAGGGGCGGGGGGGCTGAGACCCAGTACTTC.

This clonotype was detected only a few times. V and J are TRBV6-6 and TRBJ2-7, with 10 bases fitting TRBD1. Germline lookup yields CDR1 MNHNY and CDR2 SVGAGI (reference sequence). Trimming took 5 bases from V and 4 from J; bases not matched to a gene: 8. The CDR3 has 15 residues. DNA for the CDR3: TGTGCCAGCAGTCCACGACAGGGGGCTGGGTACGAGCAGTACTTC. Encoded protein: CASSPRQGAGYEQYF.

This clonotype was observed once. V is TRBV12-3 or TRBV12-4 and J is TRBJ2-1; 7 bases match TRBD2. The length of the CDR3 is 15 residues. J gave up 6 bases and V 3 bases, and 8 bases lay outside the gene matches. The DNA of the CDR3 is TGTGCCAGCAGTTTTGGCGGGGGATTGCTCAATGAGCAGTTCTTC. It translates to CASSFGGGLLNEQFF.

This clonotype has only a few counts. The V and J genes are TRBV12-3 or TRBV12-4 and TRBJ2-1; D unresolved. Trimming took off 6 bases at V and 4 bases at J, with 10 bases between the two ends. The CDR3 has 13 residues. The CDR3 loop reads CASREPLYNEQFF. DNA for the CDR3: TGTGCCAGCAGGGAACCTTTATACAATGAGCAGTTCTTC.

This clonotype was detected only once. The chain carries TRBV20-1 and TRBJ2-7; 8 nucleotides match TRBD1. Germline V gives CDR1 DFQATT, CDR2 SNEGSKA (reference sequence). V lost 5 bases to trimming and J lost 1 base; unmatched junction nucleotides: 13. This CDR3 comprises 16 residues. This chain's CDR3 is CSAAKNTGGASYEQYF. The CDR3 DNA sequence: TGCAGTGCTGCCAAAAACACAGGGGGAGCTTCCTACGAGCAGTACTTC.

The chain combines TRBV4-3 with TRBJ2-5; 8 bases are shared with TRBD2. The J segment lost 5 bases and the V segment lost 5 bases, leaving 13 bases of the junction unmatched. Germline V CDR1 and CDR2: LGHNA, YSLEER. The CDR3 consists of 16 residues. The CDR3 DNA is TGCGCCAGCAGCATTGAGCCGGGACTAGTGGTTGAGACCCAGTACTTC. Protein product: CASSIEPGLVVETQYF.

Notes on this clonotype: A much larger clone is a single base away; this may be a read error. This chain uses TRBV4-2 with TRBJ2-3; D ambiguous. The CDR3 totals 12 residues. Trimming removed 0 bases from V and 3 bases from J, with 1 base in between. Per the germline V gene, CDR1 is LGHNA and CDR2 is YNFKEQ. CDR3 in amino acids: CASSQETDTQYF. Written as DNA, the CDR3 is TGTGCCAGCAGCCAAGAGACAGATACGCAGTATTTT.

A few counts support this clonotype. This rearrangement joins TRBV20-1 to TRBJ1-5, with D uncertain. Between the trimmed V and J ends, which lost 0 bases and 0 bases, there was a span of 9 bases. In germline, CDR1 is DFQATT, CDR2 SNEGSKA (reference sequence). The CDR3 runs 15 residues. As DNA, the CDR3 is TGCAGTGCTAGAGATATACATAATAGCAATCAGCCCCAGCATTTT. Residues: CSARDIHNSNQPQHF.

Here the CDR3 reads CATSGSPRDEQYF. CDR3 sequence (DNA): TGTGCCACCAGTGGTTCGCCACGGGACGAGCAGTACTTC. The rearrangement uses TRBV24-1 and TRBJ2-5; D unresolved. Judging by the DNA end, TRBJ2-7 fits better; the J call may be wrong. The CDR3 has 13 amino acids. The germline CDR1 and CDR2 sequences are KGHDR and SFDVKD.

V gene TRBV15 combines with J gene TRBJ1-1; D is unclear. There are 15 residues in the CDR3. Germline V lookup: CDR1 LNHNV, CDR2 YYDKDF (reference sequence). Trimming stripped 0 bases from V and 7 bases from J, with 15 bases between. CDR3: CATSRDGLVEDEAFF. The CDR3 DNA sequence: TGTGCCACCAGCAGAGACGGGCTTGTCGAAGATGAAGCTTTCTTT.

This clonotype was seen ten or more times. The chain uses TRBV10-3 and TRBJ2-7, with TRBD1 matching 9 bases. The CDR3 spans 17 residues. The V gene's germline CDR1 is ENHRY and CDR2 SYGVKD. Germline trimming cut 1 base from V and 2 bases from J; bases unmatched to any gene: 9. CDR3 bases: TGTGCCATCAGTGAGTGGGGTGGGGGGGACAGGGCCTACGAGCAGTACTTC. It encodes CAISEWGGGDRAYEQYF.

CDR3 protein: CSVIRTGHYEQYF. The CDR3 DNA reads as TGCAGCGTTATCCGGACAGGACACTACGAGCAGTACTTC. The rearrangement uses TRBV29-1 and TRBJ2-7, with TRBD1 identical over 7 bases. Germline CDR1 and CDR2: SQVTM and ANQGSEA. V lost 5 bases and J lost 3; bases outside the gene matches: 7. The CDR3 loop spans 13 amino acids.

This sequence joins TRBV6-5 and TRBJ2-2; the D is unclear. The CDR3 is made up of 16 amino acids. The germline V gene has CDR1 MNHEY and CDR2 SVGAGI. V lost 1 base, J lost 3 bases, and 12 bases lay in between. CDR3 coding DNA: TGTGCCAGCAGTTACTTAAGTATCATAGACACCGGGGAGCTGTTTTTT. It codes for CASSYLSIIDTGELFF.

This chain connects TRBV10-3 to TRBJ1-1; D is undetermined. The germline V and J ends were trimmed by 1 base and 1 base, with 10 bases remaining between them. This CDR3 has 15 amino acids. The germline V gene has CDR1 ENHRY and CDR2 SYGVKD. DNA of the CDR3: TGTGCCATCAGTGAGTGGGGTGGCGCGAACACTGAAGCTTTCTTT. This translates into CAISEWGGANTEAFF.

Worth noting for this clonotype: In this CDR3 the conserved last residue, phenylalanine or tryptophan, is missing, so a read error is likely. This chain links TRBV12-3 or TRBV12-4 with TRBJ1-2; D is perhaps TRBD1 (6 bases). Between the trimmed V and J ends, which lost 8 bases and 4 bases, there was a span of 14 bases. This CDR3 is built from 13 residues. The CDR3 loop is CASGPGGAYGYTL. The CDR3 nucleotides are TGTGCCAGCGGGCCCGGGGGGGCCTATGGCTACACCCTC.

The chain employs TRBV20-1 and TRBJ2-5; D ambiguous. The DNA end is more similar to TRBJ2-7, so the J call may be wrong. The germline CDR1 and CDR2 sequences are DFQATT and SNEGSKA (reference sequence). This CDR3 has 12 amino acids. The CDR3 protein is CSAREQTYEQYF. The CDR3 DNA is TGCAGTGCTAGGGAGCAGACCTACGAGCAGTACTTC.

This clonotype was found a few times. V gene TRBV7-3 combines with J gene TRBJ2-2; 7 bases match TRBD2. The V segment lost 4 bases and the J segment 6 bases; nucleotides outside the gene matches: 8. The CDR3 runs 15 residues. Germline CDR1 reads SGHTA; CDR2 reads FQGTGA. Here the CDR3 reads CASSSSGEAAGELFF. In nucleotides, the CDR3 is TGTGCCAGCAGCTCTAGCGGAGAGGCTGCCGGGGAGCTGTTTTTT.

The chain has TRBV28 and TRBJ2-7; D is ambiguous. This CDR3 comprises 18 residues. Per the germline V gene, CDR1 is MDHEN and CDR2 is SYDVKM. Trimming removed 6 bases from V and 4 bases from J, with 28 bases in between. In DNA form, the CDR3 reads TGTGCCAGCAGCCGCCCCCCTTTCGGAACGGGCCGGTCTTACGAGCAGTACTTC. Its protein is CASSRPPFGTGRSYEQYF.

A few counts support this clonotype. The CDR3 is CSAREGGDYGYTF. DNA of the CDR3: TGCAGTGCTAGAGAAGGAGGGGACTATGGCTACACCTTC. The chain recombines TRBV20-1 with TRBJ1-2, with a tentative D call TRBD1 (5 bases). Germline V lookup: CDR1 DFQATT, CDR2 SNEGSKA (reference sequence). The CDR3 loop spans 13 amino acids. V was clipped by 0 bases and J by 3 bases, with 8 bases between them.

This clonotype was detected a few times. The genes are TRBV5-4 and TRBJ2-3, with D possibly matching TRBD2 (5 bases). The CDR3 runs to 14 residues. Germline V CDR1 and CDR2: SGHNT, YYREEE (reference sequence). V was shortened by 4 bases and J by 6 bases, with 15 bases between the two germline ends. The chain's CDR3 is CASSLRTAPDTQYF. The CDR3 DNA sequence: TGTGCCAGCAGCCTACGGACTGCCCCGGATACGCAGTATTTT.

V is TRBV7-9 and J is TRBJ2-3; TRBD2 aligns across 8 bases. This CDR3 spans 13 amino acids. Germline CDR1 is SEHNR and CDR2 is FQNEAQ (reference sequence). Trimming at V came to 5 bases and at J to 6 bases, leaving 4 bases not matched to a gene. CDR3 DNA sequence: TGTGCCAGCAGCACAGAGCGGGGGGATACGCAGTATTTT. Residues: CASSTERGDTQYF.

This clonotype was seen at least ten times. The genes are TRBV7-6 and TRBJ2-1, with 11 nucleotides matching TRBD2. Germline trimming cut 4 bases from V and 7 bases from J; bases unmatched to any gene: 9. CDR1 and CDR2 from the germline V gene are SGHVS and FNYEAQ. CDR3 length: 16 amino acids. In DNA form, the CDR3 reads TGTGCCAGCAGCTCGCTAGCGGGGGGCAGTAGTAATGAGCAGTTCTTC. Translation gives CASSSLAGGSSNEQFF.